This T cell receptor beta chain emerged from a study of human T cells and chemical hapten exposure. Overall study context: Epicutaneous patch tests delivered 0.01% DPC to the upper back, with evaluation at 6 days. The variation in per-sample TCR yields arose mainly from small differences in pooled library volumes.

CDR3 length: 15 residues. CDR1 is MNHNS and CDR2 is SASEGT in the germline V gene. The V end lost 2 bases, the J end lost 1 base, and 11 bases lay between the germline ends. The library put unique molecular identifiers onto individual cDNA molecules. TCRdb independently ran MiXCR on the RACE reads; one entry per CDR3 protein. The table has 40,000 or so distinct CDR3 sequences, approximately 10% seen once. Overall study findings and caveats: It was expanded TCRs that formed significantly more large CDR3 similarity clusters than controls did.

This clonotype showed up just a few times. Its antigen is as yet unknown. As for time point: patch test 2, 6 weeks after DPC sensitization. Treatment given: therapeutic diphenylcyclopropenone sensitization with weekly scalp DPC. Total RNA was isolated from unfractionated whole blood. The source of this sequence is a young woman with alopecia areata. Some clones in this sample may be carry-over from other donors' samples. The source was whole blood, collected in connection with sensitization to the hapten diphenylcyclopropenone (DPC). The rearrangement links TRBV6-1 to TRBJ1-1; D gene ambiguous. The chain's CDR3 is CASSELWGSNTEAFF. The CDR3 region has the DNA TGTGCCAGCAGTGAACTCTGGGGATCGAACACTGAAGCTTTCTTT.